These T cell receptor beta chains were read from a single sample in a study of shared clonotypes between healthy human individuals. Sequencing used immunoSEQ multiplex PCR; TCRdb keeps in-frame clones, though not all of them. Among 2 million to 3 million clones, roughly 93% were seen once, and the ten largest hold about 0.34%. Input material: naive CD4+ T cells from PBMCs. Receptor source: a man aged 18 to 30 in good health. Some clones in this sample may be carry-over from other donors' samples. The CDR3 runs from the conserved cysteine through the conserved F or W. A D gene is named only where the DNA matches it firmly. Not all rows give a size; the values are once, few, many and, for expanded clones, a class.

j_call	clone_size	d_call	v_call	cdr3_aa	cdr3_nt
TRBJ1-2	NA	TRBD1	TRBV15	CATSSGQGNYGYTF	TGTGCCACCAGCAGCGGACAGGGTAACTATGGCTACACCTTC
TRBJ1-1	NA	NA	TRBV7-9	CASSFLSEHTEAFF	TGTGCCAGCAGCTTTCTCAGCGAGCACACTGAAGCTTTCTTT
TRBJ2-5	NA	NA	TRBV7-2	CASSLAGARETQYF	TGTGCCAGCAGCTTAGCGGGGGCCAGAGAGACCCAGTACTTC
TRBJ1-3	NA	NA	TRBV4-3	CASSRGGSGNTIYF	TGCGCCAGCTCTAGGGGAGGGTCTGGAAACACCATATATTTT
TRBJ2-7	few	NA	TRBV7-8	CASSLGDTYEQYF	TGTGCCAGCAGCTTAGGGGACACCTACGAGCAGTACTTC
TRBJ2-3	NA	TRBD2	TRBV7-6	CASSLGAGIHTDTQYF	TGTGCCAGCAGCCTTGGAGCGGGGATACACACAGATACGCAGTATTTT
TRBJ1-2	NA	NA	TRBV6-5	CASSSLGVGYGYTF	TGTGCCAGTTCGTCTTTAGGAGTCGGCTATGGCTACACCTTC
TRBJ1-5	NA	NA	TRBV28	CASSAGTLRNQPQHF	TGTGCCAGCAGTGCTGGGACTCTCCGCAATCAGCCCCAGCATTTT
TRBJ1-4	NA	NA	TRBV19	CASSTGPTNEKLFF	TGTGCCAGTAGTACCGGGCCCACCAATGAAAAACTGTTTTTT
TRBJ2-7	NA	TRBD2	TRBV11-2	CASSSIAGGPYEQYF	TGTGCCAGCAGCAGTATAGCGGGAGGGCCTTACGAGCAGTACTTC
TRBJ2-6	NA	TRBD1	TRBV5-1	CASSSGQGGSSGANVLTF	TGCGCCAGCAGCTCCGGACAGGGGGGAAGCTCTGGGGCCAACGTCCTGACTTTC
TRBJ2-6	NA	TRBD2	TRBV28	CASKLGGPGANVLTF	TGTGCCAGCAAGTTGGGAGGGCCTGGGGCCAACGTCCTGACTTTC
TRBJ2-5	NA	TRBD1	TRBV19	CASGTGGLTYQETQYF	TGTGCCAGTGGGACAGGGGGACTTACGTACCAAGAGACCCAGTACTTC
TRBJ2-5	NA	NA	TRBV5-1	CASSFTVIQETQYF	TGCGCCAGCAGCTTTACGGTGATTCAAGAGACCCAGTACTTC
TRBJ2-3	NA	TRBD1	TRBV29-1	CSVDGSGQGSTDTQYF	TGCAGCGTTGATGGGTCGGGACAGGGGAGCACAGATACGCAGTATTTT
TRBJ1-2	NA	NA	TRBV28	CASSLDPGIHGYTF	TGTGCCAGCAGTTTAGATCCTGGGATCCATGGCTACACCTTC
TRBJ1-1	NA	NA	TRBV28	CASSLGGEDTEAFF	TGTGCCAGCAGTTTAGGGGGCGAAGACACTGAAGCTTTCTTT
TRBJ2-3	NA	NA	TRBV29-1	CSAQPTTGVGGTQYF	TGCAGCGCCCAACCGACAACGGGGGTAGGGGGTACGCAGTATTTT
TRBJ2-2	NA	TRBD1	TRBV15	CATSRVTGANTGELFF	TGTGCCACCAGCAGAGTAACAGGGGCGAACACCGGGGAGCTGTTTTTT
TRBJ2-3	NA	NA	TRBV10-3	CAISGTGTDTQYF	TGTGCCATCAGTGGGACAGGCACAGATACGCAGTATTTT
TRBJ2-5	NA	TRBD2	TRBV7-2	CASSRDYDRGTQYF	TGTGCCAGCAGCCGGGACTACGACCGGGGGACCCAGTACTTC
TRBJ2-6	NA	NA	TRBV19	CASRSRGNAGANVLTF	TGTGCCAGTAGATCGAGGGGGAACGCTGGGGCCAACGTCCTGACTTTC
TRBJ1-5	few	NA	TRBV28	CASSLTVSNQPQHF	TGTGCCAGCAGCTTGACAGTGAGTAATCAGCCCCAGCATTTT
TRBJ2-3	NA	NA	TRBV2	CASSENGADTQYF	TGTGCCAGCAGTGAAAATGGCGCAGATACGCAGTATTTT